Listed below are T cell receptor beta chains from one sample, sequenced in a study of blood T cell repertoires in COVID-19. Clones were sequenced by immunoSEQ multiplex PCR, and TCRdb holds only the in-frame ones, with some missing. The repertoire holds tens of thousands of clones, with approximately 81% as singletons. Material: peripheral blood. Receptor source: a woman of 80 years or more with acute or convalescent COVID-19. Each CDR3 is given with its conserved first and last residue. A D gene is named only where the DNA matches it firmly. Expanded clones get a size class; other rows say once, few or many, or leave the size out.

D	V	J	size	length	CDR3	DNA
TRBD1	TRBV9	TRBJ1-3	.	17	CASSPNPGQLSGNTIYF	TGTGCCAGCAGCCCCAATCCGGGACAGCTGTCCGGAAACACCATATATTTT
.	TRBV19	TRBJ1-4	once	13	CASSLGTNEKLFF	TGTGCCAGTAGCCTAGGTACTAATGAAAAACTGTTTTTT
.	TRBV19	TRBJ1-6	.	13	CATSAGGGSPLHF	TGTGCCACGTCCGCGGGGGGCGGTTCACCCCTCCACTTT
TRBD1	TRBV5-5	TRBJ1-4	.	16	CASSLLTQGAGEKLFF	TGTGCCAGCAGCCTCCTGACACAGGGGGCAGGAGAAAAACTGTTTTTT
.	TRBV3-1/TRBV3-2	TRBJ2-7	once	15	CASSQDSIIGGEQYF	TGTGCCAGCAGCCAAGATAGTATTATAGGGGGCGAGCAGTACTTC
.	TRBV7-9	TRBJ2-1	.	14	CASSSLGEANEQFF	TGTGCCAGCAGCTCCCTGGGGGAGGCAAATGAGCAGTTCTTC
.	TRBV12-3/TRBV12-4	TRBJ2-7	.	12	CASSPSSYEQYF	TGTGCCAGCAGTCCGTCCAGCTACGAGCAGTACTTC
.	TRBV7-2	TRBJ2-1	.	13	CASSQRQYNEQFF	TGTGCCAGCAGCCAGCGACAGTACAATGAGCAGTTCTTC
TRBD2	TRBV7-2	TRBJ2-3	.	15	CASSLTLAGEDTQYF	TGTGCCAGCAGCTTAACACTAGCGGGGGAAGATACGCAGTATTTT
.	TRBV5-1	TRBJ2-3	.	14	CASAFSGTGDTQYF	TGCGCCAGCGCCTTCTCAGGGACTGGAGATACGCAGTATTTT
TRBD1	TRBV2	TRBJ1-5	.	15	CASSESRGRNQPQHF	TGTGCCAGCAGTGAATCGAGGGGGCGGAATCAGCCCCAGCATTTT
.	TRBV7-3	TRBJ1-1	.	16	CASSLFGRFQNTEAFF	TGTGCCAGCAGCTTATTCGGGAGGTTCCAAAACACTGAAGCTTTCTTT
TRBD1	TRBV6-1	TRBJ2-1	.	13	CASSDLQGNEQFF	TGTGCCAGCAGTGACCTACAGGGGAATGAGCAGTTCTTC
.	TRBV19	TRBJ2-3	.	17	CASSIAGRGFRTDTQYF	TGTGCCAGTAGTATAGCCGGACGCGGGTTCCGCACAGATACGCAGTATTTT
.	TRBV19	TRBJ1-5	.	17	CASSLQPQGYSNQPQHF	TGTGCCAGTAGTCTTCAACCCCAGGGATATAGCAATCAGCCCCAGCATTTT
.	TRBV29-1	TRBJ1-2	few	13	CSVETDSRYGYTF	TGCAGCGTTGAAACCGACAGCCGTTATGGCTACACCTTC
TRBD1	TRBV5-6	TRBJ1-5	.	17	CASSLRLQGFSNQPQHF	TGTGCCAGCAGCTTGAGATTACAGGGGTTTAGCAATCAGCCCCAGCATTTT
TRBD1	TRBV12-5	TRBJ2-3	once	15	CASGYPGTGGDTQYF	TGTGCTAGTGGTTACCCCGGGACAGGGGGAGATACGCAGTATTTT
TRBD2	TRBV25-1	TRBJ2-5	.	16	CASSGTSGGAGETQYF	TGTGCCAGCAGTGGGACTAGCGGGGGGGCCGGAGAGACCCAGTACTTC
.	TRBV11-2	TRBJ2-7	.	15	CASSLGGHGSSEQYF	TGTGCCAGCAGCTTAGGAGGACATGGGTCATCCGAGCAGTACTTC
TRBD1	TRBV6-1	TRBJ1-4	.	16	CASSERVNRGREKLFF	TGTGCCAGCAGTGAGCGAGTGAACAGGGGACGTGAAAAACTGTTTTTT
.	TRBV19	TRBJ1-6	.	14	CASSIDRVGSPLHF	TGTGCCAGTAGTATAGACAGGGTGGGTTCACCCCTCCACTTT
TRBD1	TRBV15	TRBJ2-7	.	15	CATSSDRGRTYEQYF	TGTGCCACCAGCAGCGACAGGGGCCGAACCTACGAGCAGTACTTC
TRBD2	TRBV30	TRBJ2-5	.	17	CAWSTPYIGGGEATQYF	TGTGCCTGGAGCACACCTTATATCGGGGGGGGAGAGGCGACCCAGTACTTC
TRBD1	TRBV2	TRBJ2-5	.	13	CASRGTGMVTQYF	TGTGCCAGCAGGGGGACAGGGATGGTGACCCAGTACTTC
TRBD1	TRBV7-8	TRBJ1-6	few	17	CASSLRFGTGNNSPLHF	TGTGCCAGCAGCTTACGCTTCGGGACAGGGAATAATTCACCCCTCCACTTT
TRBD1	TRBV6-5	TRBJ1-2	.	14	CASRGTGTFYGYTF	TGTGCCAGCAGAGGGACAGGGACTTTCTATGGCTACACCTTC
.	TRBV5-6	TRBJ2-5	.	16	CASSLRFLRGKETQYF	TGTGCCAGCAGCTTGAGGTTTTTGCGGGGTAAAGAGACCCAGTACTTC
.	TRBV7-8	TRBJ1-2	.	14	CASSQGVLTRGYTF	TGTGCCAGCAGCCAAGGGGTCCTAACGAGGGGCTACACCTTC
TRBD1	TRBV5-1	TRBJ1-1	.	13	CASSLDRDRQAFF	TGCGCCAGCAGCTTGGACCGGGACAGGCAAGCTTTCTTT
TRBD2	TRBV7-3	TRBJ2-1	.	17	CASSEKGTSGNYNEQFF	TGTGCCAGCAGCGAGAAAGGGACTAGCGGAAACTACAATGAGCAGTTCTTC
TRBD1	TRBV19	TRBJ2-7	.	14	CASTSGTGDYEQYF	TGTGCCAGTACCTCCGGGACAGGGGACTACGAGCAGTACTTC
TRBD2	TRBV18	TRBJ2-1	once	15	CASSPLAGEYNEQFF	TGTGCCAGCTCGCCACTAGCGGGGGAGTACAATGAGCAGTTCTTC
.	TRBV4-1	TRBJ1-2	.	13	CASSQDTGYGYTF	TGCGCCAGCAGCCAAGATACAGGGTATGGCTACACCTTC
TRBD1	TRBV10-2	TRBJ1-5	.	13	CASRDRSNQPQHF	TGCGCCAGCAGGGACAGGAGCAATCAGCCCCAGCATTTT
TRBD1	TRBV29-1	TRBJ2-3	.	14	CSVRKQGFADTQYF	TGCAGCGTTCGGAAACAGGGGTTTGCAGATACGCAGTATTTT